This is a list of T cell receptor beta chains from one sample in a study of T-cell memory formation after mild COVID-19. TCRdb recomputed calls from the 5' RACE reads with MiXCR, one row per CDR3 protein. The sample yields roughly 300,000 distinct CDR3 sequences, 8% to 9% seen once. The material sequenced was PBMCs or a T cell subset sorted from them (not recorded which). All receptors come from a man younger than 35 who had mild COVID-19 (a few samples of this study predate the infection). Cell type and time point are not known. Each CDR3 is given with its conserved first and last residue.

TRBJ2-7 | TRBV7-3 | CASSLTGGAYEQYF
TRBJ2-5 | TRBV7-6 | CASSRRLRKETQYF
TRBJ2-1 | TRBV7-9 | CASSVPSESLYNEQFF
TRBJ2-1 | TRBV6-5 | CASSLTSGAEQFF
TRBJ1-5 | TRBV4-1 | CASSQVGQGVAQPQHF
TRBJ2-3 | TRBV9 | CASSVAQVTDTQYF
TRBJ2-1 | TRBV18 | CASSLDDYNEQFF
TRBJ1-1 | TRBV12-3/TRBV12-4 | CASSFLWNTEAFF
TRBJ1-2 | TRBV9 | CASSGGPTDYGYTF
TRBJ2-5 | TRBV9 | CASSVAKTQYF
TRBJ1-6 | TRBV6-5 | CASRLGGSGRNSPLHF
TRBJ2-7 | TRBV5-1 | CASSGNRDGAPYEQYF
TRBJ2-2 | TRBV28 | CASSPSGGLTGELFF
TRBJ2-7 | TRBV5-1 | CASSLGGGVLGEQYF
TRBJ2-3 | TRBV5-1 | CASSLSKRITDTQYF
TRBJ1-1 | TRBV4-3 | CASSQEDSPGTEAFF
TRBJ2-5 | TRBV29-1 | CSVDPGQGGETQYF
TRBJ2-3 | TRBV18 | CASSPPSVASTDTQYF
TRBJ2-7 | TRBV20-1 | CSARTDREGEQYF
TRBJ2-5 | TRBV20-1 | CSARDDRSLDLAQYF
TRBJ2-7 | TRBV27 | CASRGQDNEQYF
TRBJ1-1 | TRBV7-8 | CASSSRGGARTEAFF
TRBJ1-6 | TRBV20-1 | CSARTGGSGNSPLHF
TRBJ1-1 | TRBV12-3/TRBV12-4 | CASSGPPGFRGAFF
TRBJ1-2 | TRBV6-1 | CASSGSGDYGYTF
TRBJ2-1 | TRBV7-7 | CASSGLDWSSYNEQFF
TRBJ2-5 | TRBV3-2 | CASSQDGGPGETQYF
TRBJ2-6 | TRBV2 | CASSLTGRSGANVLTF
TRBJ2-7 | TRBV30 | CAWSGGQGYHEQYF
TRBJ2-3 | TRBV2 | CASSVLDTQYF
TRBJ1-4 | TRBV12-3/TRBV12-4 | CARSSRGELFF
TRBJ2-5 | TRBV2 | CASSPTTGSETQYF
TRBJ2-1 | TRBV20-1 | CSARDQRPSYNEQFF
TRBJ2-1 | TRBV20-1 | CSARDTLAGAYNEQFF
TRBJ1-2 | TRBV7-6 | CASSSTPGYSDYGYTF
TRBJ1-1 | TRBV7-9 | CASQENTEAFF
TRBJ2-5 | TRBV9 | CASSVVGTGTQETQYF
TRBJ1-1 | TRBV9 | CASSVAQASTEAFF
TRBJ2-1 | TRBV6-5 | CASSYSAVAGGSYNEQFF
TRBJ1-2 | TRBV12-3/TRBV12-4 | CASSLGQGINNHYGYTF
TRBJ2-5 | TRBV24-1 | CATSDSEAGETQYF
TRBJ1-5 | TRBV29-1 | CSVDLGQGQPQHF
TRBJ1-2 | TRBV19 | CASSPGRGQGASYTF
TRBJ2-1 | TRBV12-3/TRBV12-4 | CASSDLGSRVQFF
TRBJ2-7 | TRBV4-1 | CASSQGTRGFEQYF
TRBJ2-4 | TRBV12-3/TRBV12-4 | CASSLGSGGAGTVKNIQYF
TRBJ1-1 | TRBV5-1 | CASSPLQGSGTEAFF
TRBJ1-6 | TRBV6-6 | CASSYSGSSYNSPLHF
TRBJ1-1 | TRBV7-9 | CASSGVGGAWTEAFF
TRBJ1-2 | TRBV9 | CASSVEAGKEGYGYTF
TRBJ1-6 | TRBV6-5 | CASSGRGITLHF
TRBJ2-2 | TRBV7-9 | CASSLDGELFF
TRBJ2-3 | TRBV24-1 | CATSDLSGTAGGPRDTQYF
TRBJ1-1 | TRBV6-5 | CASTWGPMNTEAFF
TRBJ2-7 | TRBV4-1 | CASSQGISARGVSYEQYF
TRBJ2-3 | TRBV27 | CASSSLPYLDTQYF
TRBJ2-5 | TRBV5-6 | CASSLARGRETQYF
TRBJ2-1 | TRBV5-1 | CASSNGGTPNEQFF
TRBJ2-7 | TRBV10-3 | CAIKQGALYEQYF